The clone carrying this T cell receptor beta chain was seen more than once but under ten times. What it binds is not known. Some clones are missing from TCRdb's copy, which holds only in-frame ones; the method was immunoSEQ multiplex PCR. Of about 130,000 clones listed, approximately 85% are singletons. Timing groups of about 4 and about 12 weeks for second doses were pooled. In germline, CDR1 is LNHDA, CDR2 SQIVND (reference sequence). The CDR3 is 14 residues long. The trim removed 5 bases at V and 4 bases at J, leaving 5 bases unmatched. The sample belongs to a study of T cell responses to AZD1222 COVID-19 vaccine. General observations from the study: Spike-specific TCR breadth and depth rose after two AZD1222 doses. Seropositive at baseline were only a handful of AZD1222 recipients. CD4 TCRs associated with vaccination spanned spike, dominating at 160-218 and 743-854.

This chain connects TRBV19 to TRBJ1-5; 7 bases match TRBD1. The material was peripheral blood, obtained 28 days after the second AZD1222 dose. This receptor was taken from an adult who received the AZD1222 COVID-19 vaccine. The CDR3 DNA follows: TGTGCCAGTAGTCTAGCAGGGGGGAATCAGCCCCAGCATTTT. It specifies CASSLAGGNQPQHF.